Listed below are T cell receptor beta chains from one sample, sequenced in a study of beta chain features in type 1 diabetes. Data came from immunoSEQ multiplex PCR; TCRdb stores just in-frame clones and leaves some out. The profile shows around 690,000 clones, around 11% of them singletons. Sequenced: naive CD4+ T cells from blood. All receptors come from a man aged 25 to 40 with type 1 diabetes. Each CDR3 is given with its conserved first and last residue. Fields, in order: J gene, V gene, D gene, clone size, CDR3 protein, CDR3 DNA. D genes are given only for firm matches. Only part of the rows carry a size: once, few, many, or a class if the clone is expanded.

>TRBJ2-3|TRBV5-5|TRBD1|NA
CASSRGRTDTQYF
TGTGCCAGCAGCAGGGGGCGGACAGATACGCAGTATTTT
>TRBJ1-2|TRBV11-2|NA|few
CASSLDQVNGYTF
TGTGCCAGCAGCTTAGATCAAGTAAATGGCTACACCTTC
>TRBJ2-7|TRBV5-6|TRBD1|few
CASRLGWTGRSYEQYF
TGTGCCAGCAGACTGGGCTGGACAGGCCGCTCCTACGAGCAGTACTTC
>TRBJ2-1|TRBV9|NA|NA
CASGGTAYNEQFF
TGTGCCAGCGGAGGGACCGCTTACAATGAGCAGTTCTTC
>TRBJ2-4|TRBV11-2|NA|few
CASSLGPGSSGKNIQYF
TGTGCCAGCAGCTTAGGGCCAGGGTCTTCTGGCAAAAACATTCAGTACTTC
>TRBJ2-1|TRBV14|NA|few
CASSEWGGGALEDEQFF
TGTGCCAGCAGCGAATGGGGCGGGGGCGCCTTGGAGGATGAGCAGTTCTTC
>TRBJ2-5|TRBV25-1|NA|NA
CASSETRGHLAETQYF
TGTGCCAGCAGCGAGACCCGGGGACATCTCGCGGAGACCCAGTACTTC
>TRBJ1-5|TRBV30|TRBD1|NA
CAWRQGASQPQHF
TGTGCCTGGAGACAGGGGGCCTCTCAGCCCCAGCATTTT
>TRBJ2-3|TRBV7-2|NA|NA
CASSLVGTDTQYF
TGTGCCAGCAGCTTAGTGGGCACAGATACGCAGTATTTT
>TRBJ2-7|TRBV2|NA|few
CASRLERTAMQYF
TGTGCCAGCCGCCTAGAACGGACGGCTATGCAGTACTTC